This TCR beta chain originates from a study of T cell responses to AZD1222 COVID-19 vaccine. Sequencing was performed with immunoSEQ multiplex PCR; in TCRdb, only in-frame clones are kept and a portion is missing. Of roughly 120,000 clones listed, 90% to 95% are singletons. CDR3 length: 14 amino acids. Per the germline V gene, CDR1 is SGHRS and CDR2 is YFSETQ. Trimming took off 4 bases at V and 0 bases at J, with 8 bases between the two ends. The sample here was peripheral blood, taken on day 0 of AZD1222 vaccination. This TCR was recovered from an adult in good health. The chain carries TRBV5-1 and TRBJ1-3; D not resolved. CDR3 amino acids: CASSPDGSGNTIYF. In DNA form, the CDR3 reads TGCGCCAGCAGCCCCGACGGCTCTGGAAACACCATATATTTT.